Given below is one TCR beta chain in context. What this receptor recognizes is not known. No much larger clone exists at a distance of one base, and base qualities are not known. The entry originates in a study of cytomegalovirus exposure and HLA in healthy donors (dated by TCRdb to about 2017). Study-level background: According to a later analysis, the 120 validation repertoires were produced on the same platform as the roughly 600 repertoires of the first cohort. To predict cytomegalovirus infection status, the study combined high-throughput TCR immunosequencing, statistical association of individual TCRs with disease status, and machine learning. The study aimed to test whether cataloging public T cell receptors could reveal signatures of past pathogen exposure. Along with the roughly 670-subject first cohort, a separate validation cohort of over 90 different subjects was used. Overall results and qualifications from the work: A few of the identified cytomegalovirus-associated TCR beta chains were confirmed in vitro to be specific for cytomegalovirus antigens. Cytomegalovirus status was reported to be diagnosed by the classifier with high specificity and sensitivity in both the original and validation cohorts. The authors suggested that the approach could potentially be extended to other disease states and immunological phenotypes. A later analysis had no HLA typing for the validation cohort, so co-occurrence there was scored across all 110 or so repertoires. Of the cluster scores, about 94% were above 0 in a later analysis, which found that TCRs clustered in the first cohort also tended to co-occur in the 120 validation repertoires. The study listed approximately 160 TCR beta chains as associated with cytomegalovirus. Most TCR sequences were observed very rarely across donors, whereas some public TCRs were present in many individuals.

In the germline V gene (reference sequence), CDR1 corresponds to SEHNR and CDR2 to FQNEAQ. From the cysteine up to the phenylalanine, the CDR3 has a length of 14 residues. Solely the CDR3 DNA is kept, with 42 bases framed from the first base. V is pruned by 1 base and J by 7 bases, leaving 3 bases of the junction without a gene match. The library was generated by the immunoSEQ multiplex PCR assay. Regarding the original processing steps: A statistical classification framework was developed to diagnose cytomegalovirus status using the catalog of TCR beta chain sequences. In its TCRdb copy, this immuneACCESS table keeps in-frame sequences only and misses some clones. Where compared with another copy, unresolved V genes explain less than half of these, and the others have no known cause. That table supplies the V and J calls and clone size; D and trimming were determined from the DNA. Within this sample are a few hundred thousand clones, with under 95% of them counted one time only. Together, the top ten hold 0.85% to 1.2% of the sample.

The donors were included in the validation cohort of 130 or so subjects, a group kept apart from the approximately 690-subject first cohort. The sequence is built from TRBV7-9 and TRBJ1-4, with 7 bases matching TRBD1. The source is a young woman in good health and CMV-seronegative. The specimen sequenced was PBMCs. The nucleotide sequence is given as TGTGCCAGCAGCTTAGGCCAGGGGGGTGAAAAACTGTTTTTT. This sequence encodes CASSLGQGGEKLFF.